Given below is one T cell receptor (beta chain) in context. At the DNA level, this CDR3 is encoded by other sequences in the same sample as well. The source of the sample is a study of shared clonotypes between healthy human individuals. The overall study: Three plates were used per donor for CD4 naive, three for CD4 memory, two for CD8 naive and one for CD8 memory.

Sequencing used immunoSEQ multiplex PCR; TCRdb keeps in-frame clones, though not all of them. The sample contains 1.5 million to 2.5 million clones, less than 95% of which appear only once. CD8 cells classed as naive were CD45RO-negative and positively selected for CCR7, excluding terminally differentiated effector memory CD45RA+ cells. This clonotype was sampled from a young man in good health. Material for sequencing was naive CD8+ T cells sorted from blood.

The CDR3: CASSFGKSYEQYF. The CDR3 DNA sequence: TGTGCCAGCAGTTTTGGGAAATCCTACGAGCAGTACTTC. V and J are TRBV27 and TRBJ2-7, with no clear D. V was clipped by 3 bases and J by 1 base, with 7 bases between them. Per germline, CDR1 MNHEY and CDR2 SMNVEV (reference sequence). This CDR3 comprises 13 residues.